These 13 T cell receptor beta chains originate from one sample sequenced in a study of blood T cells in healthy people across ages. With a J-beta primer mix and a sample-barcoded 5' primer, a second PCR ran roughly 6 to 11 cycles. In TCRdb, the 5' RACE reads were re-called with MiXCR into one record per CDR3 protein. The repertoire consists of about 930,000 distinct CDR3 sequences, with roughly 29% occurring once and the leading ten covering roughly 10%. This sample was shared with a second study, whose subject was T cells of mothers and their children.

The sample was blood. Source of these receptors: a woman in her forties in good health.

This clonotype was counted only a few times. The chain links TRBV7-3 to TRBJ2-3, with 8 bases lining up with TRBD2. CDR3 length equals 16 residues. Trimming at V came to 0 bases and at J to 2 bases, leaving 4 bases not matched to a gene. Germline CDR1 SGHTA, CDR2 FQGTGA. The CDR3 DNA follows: TGTGCCAGCAGCTTAACTATAGCGGGGTCCACAGATACGCAGTATTTT. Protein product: CASSLTIAGSTDTQYF.

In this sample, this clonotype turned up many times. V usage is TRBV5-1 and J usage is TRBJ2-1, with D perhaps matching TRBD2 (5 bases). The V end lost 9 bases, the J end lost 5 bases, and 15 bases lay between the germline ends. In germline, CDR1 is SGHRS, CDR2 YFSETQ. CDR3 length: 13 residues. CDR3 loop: CATFNRGNNEQFF. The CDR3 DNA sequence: TGCGCCACCTTTAATCGAGGGAACAATGAGCAGTTCTTC.

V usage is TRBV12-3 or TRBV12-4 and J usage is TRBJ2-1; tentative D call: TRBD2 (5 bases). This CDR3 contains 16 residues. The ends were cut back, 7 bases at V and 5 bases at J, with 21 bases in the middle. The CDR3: CASKLRASTHNNEQFF. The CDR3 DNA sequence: TGTGCCAGCAAACTCCGAGCTAGCACTCATAACAATGAGCAGTTCTTC.

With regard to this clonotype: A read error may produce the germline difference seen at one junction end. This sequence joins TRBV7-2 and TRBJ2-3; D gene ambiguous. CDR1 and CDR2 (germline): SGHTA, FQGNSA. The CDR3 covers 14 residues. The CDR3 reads CANSPNLGEDTQYF. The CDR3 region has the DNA TGTGCCAACAGCCCGAACCTCGGAGAAGATACGCAGTATTTT.

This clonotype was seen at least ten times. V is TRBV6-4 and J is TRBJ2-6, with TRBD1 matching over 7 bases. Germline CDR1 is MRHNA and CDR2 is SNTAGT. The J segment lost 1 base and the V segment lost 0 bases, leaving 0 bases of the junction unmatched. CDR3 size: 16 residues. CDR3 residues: CASSDSTGSGANVLTF. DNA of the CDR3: TGTGCCAGCAGTGACTCGACAGGGTCTGGGGCCAACGTCCTGACTTTC.

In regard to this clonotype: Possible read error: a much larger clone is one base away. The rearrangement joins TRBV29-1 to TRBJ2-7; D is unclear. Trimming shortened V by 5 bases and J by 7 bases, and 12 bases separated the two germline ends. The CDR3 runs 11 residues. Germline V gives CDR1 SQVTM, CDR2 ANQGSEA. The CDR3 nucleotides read TGCAGCGTTACCCGTCAAGCGGAGCAGTACTTC. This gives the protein CSVTRQAEQYF.

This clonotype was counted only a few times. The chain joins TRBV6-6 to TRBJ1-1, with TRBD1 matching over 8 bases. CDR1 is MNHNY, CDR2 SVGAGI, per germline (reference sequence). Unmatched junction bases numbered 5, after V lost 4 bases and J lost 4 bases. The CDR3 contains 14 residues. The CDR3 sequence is CASSWTGKGTEAFF. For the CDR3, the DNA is TGTGCCAGCAGTTGGACAGGGAAGGGCACTGAAGCTTTCTTT.

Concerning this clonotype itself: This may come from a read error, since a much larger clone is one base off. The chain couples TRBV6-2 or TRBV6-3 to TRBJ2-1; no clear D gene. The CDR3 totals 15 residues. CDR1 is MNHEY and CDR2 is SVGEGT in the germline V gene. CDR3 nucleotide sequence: TGTACCAGCAGTCCCGGCTCCACCTCCTACAATGAGCAGTTCTTC. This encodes CTSSPGSTSYNEQFF.

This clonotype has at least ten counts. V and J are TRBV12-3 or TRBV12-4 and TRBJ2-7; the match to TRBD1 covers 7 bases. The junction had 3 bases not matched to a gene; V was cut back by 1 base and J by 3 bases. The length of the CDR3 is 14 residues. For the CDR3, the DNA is TGTGCCAGCAGTTTAGGGGGGACAGACTACGAGCAGTACTTC. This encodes CASSLGGTDYEQYF.

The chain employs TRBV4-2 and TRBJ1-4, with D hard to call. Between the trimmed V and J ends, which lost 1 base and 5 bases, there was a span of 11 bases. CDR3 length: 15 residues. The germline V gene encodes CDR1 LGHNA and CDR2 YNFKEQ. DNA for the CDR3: TGTGCCAGCAGCCAAGGTACCACGGAGAATGAAAAACTGTTTTTT. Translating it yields CASSQGTTENEKLFF.

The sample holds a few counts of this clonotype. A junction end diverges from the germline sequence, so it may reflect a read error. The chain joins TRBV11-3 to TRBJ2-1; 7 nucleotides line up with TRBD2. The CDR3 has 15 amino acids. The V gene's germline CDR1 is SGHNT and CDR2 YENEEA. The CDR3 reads CASSSLAGAYNEQVF. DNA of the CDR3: TGTGCCAGCAGCTCATTAGCGGGTGCGTACAATGAGCAGGTCTTC.

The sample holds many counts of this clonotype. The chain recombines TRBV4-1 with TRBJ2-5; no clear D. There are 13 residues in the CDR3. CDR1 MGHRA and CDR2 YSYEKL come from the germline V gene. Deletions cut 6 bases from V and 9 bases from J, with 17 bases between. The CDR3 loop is CASRLRTDTPQYF. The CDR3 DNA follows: TGCGCCAGCAGACTCCGGACGGATACGCCCCAGTACTTC.

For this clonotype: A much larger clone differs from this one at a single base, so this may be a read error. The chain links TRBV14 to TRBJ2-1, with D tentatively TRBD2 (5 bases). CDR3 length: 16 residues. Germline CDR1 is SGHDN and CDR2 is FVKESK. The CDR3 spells CAGSQDRGQFYNEQFF. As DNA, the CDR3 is TGTGCCGGCAGCCAAGATCGGGGTCAATTCTACAATGAGCAGTTCTTC.